The 18 T cell receptor beta chains below were found in one sample sequenced in a study of graft-versus-host responses after intestinal transplantation. Data came from immunoSEQ multiplex PCR; TCRdb stores just in-frame clones and leaves some out. The profile shows around 110,000 clones, roughly nine tenths of them singletons. These TCRs' antigens remain unknown. Material: unstimulated CD4+ T cells sorted from spleen or lymph node cells, obtained before transplant. These receptors were collected from a human donor who was the organ donor for an intestinal transplant.

The CDR3 DNA sequence: TGTGCCATCCCGCTAGCGGGAGTGGCAACCGGGGAGCTGTTTTTT. It specifies CAIPLAGVATGELFF. This chain uses TRBV10-3 with TRBJ2-2; 10 bases agree with TRBD2. The germline V gene has CDR1 ENHRY and CDR2 SYGVKD. This CDR3 region has 15 residues. J was trimmed by 5 bases and V by 8 bases; bases with no gene match: 8.

A single count supports this clone. This rearrangement joins TRBV28 to TRBJ1-2, with D hard to call. The CDR3 covers 13 residues. From germline, CDR1 is MDHEN and CDR2 SYDVKM. The V and J ends lost 6 bases and 5 bases respectively, with 13 bases between them. In DNA, the CDR3 is TGTGCCAGCAGACCGAATCCGGGATATGGCTACACCTTC. Translated: CASRPNPGYGYTF.

CDR3 protein: CASSVGQANQPQHF. The CDR3 coding sequence is TGTGCCAGCAGCGTAGGGCAGGCGAATCAGCCCCAGCATTTT. This chain links TRBV9 with TRBJ1-5; D uncertain. Trimming stripped 0 bases from V and 4 bases from J, with 8 bases between. CDR3 length equals 14 residues. In germline, CDR1 is SGDLS, CDR2 YYNGEE.

The V gene is TRBV9, the J gene TRBJ2-6; 7 nucleotides match TRBD2. Germline V gives CDR1 SGDLS, CDR2 YYNGEE. The CDR3 consists of 15 residues. V shed 5 bases and J 2 bases; nucleotides not matched to a gene: 4. The CDR3 loop reads CASSRLATGANVLTF. The CDR3 bases are TGTGCCAGCAGTCGACTAGCCACTGGGGCCAACGTCCTGACTTTC.

The chain combines TRBV27 with TRBJ1-1; 7 nucleotides match TRBD1. From germline, CDR1 is MNHEY and CDR2 SMNVEV (reference sequence). V lost 4 bases and J lost 3; bases outside the gene matches: 11. CDR3 length: 16 residues. CDR3 sequence: CASSSARGGADTEAFF. In DNA, the CDR3 is TGTGCCAGCAGTTCCGCTCGAGGGGGCGCGGACACTGAAGCTTTCTTT.

The chain has TRBV6-1 and TRBJ1-2; 11 positions match TRBD1. J lost 8 bases, V lost 3 bases, and 11 bases had no gene match. Germline V gives CDR1 MNHNS, CDR2 SASEGT. CDR3 length equals 16 residues. CDR3 protein: CASSDGTMDRGQGYTF. The CDR3 DNA follows: TGTGCCAGCAGTGACGGGACTATGGACAGGGGGCAAGGCTACACCTTC.

This clone has just one count. V and J are TRBV7-9 and TRBJ2-3; 7 positions match TRBD1. V dropped 5 bases and J dropped 3; count of bases not matched to a gene: 8. The CDR3 has 15 amino acids. Germline loops: CDR1 SEHNR, CDR2 FQNEAQ (reference sequence). CDR3 DNA sequence: TGTGCCAGCAGCCAAACAGGGGCTAGTACAGATACGCAGTATTTT. Residues: CASSQTGASTDTQYF.

This chain links TRBV4-1 with TRBJ1-4, with 7 bases that match TRBD1. The V gene's germline CDR1 is MGHRA and CDR2 YSYEKL. The V and J ends lost 0 bases and 7 bases, in that order; junction bases with no gene match: 5. The CDR3 is 15 amino acids. CDR3 loop: CASSQDRPGGEKLFF. As DNA, the CDR3 is TGCGCCAGCAGCCAAGACCGGCCAGGGGGTGAAAAACTGTTTTTT.

The chain couples TRBV9 to TRBJ2-3, with unresolved D. The CDR3 runs 17 residues. V was trimmed by 0 bases and J by 4 bases, leaving 18 bases between them. Germline CDR1 SGDLS, CDR2 YYNGEE. DNA for the CDR3: TGTGCCAGCAGCGTAGGTGAAGTCTGGCAAAGATCAGATACGCAGTATTTT. Protein: CASSVGEVWQRSDTQYF.

V usage is TRBV12-5 and J usage is TRBJ1-1, with D unclear. Trimming left V 2 bases short and J 4 bases short, with 11 bases between. The CDR3 loop spans 14 amino acids. From germline, CDR1 is LGHNT and CDR2 FRNRAP. The DNA for the CDR3 is TGTGCTAGTGGTTTGCCGGCGGTTGGCACTGAAGCTTTCTTT. Protein product: CASGLPAVGTEAFF. Based on the CDR3 plus reference TRBV12-5 and TRBJ1-1, the full variable domain is DARVTQTPRHKVTEMGQEVTMRCQPILGHNTVFWYRQTMMQGLELLAYFRNRAPLDDSGMPKDRFSAEMPDATLATLKIQPSEPRDSAVYFCASGLPAVGTEAFFGQGTRLTVV.

The chain uses TRBV20-1 and TRBJ1-1; D ambiguous. This CDR3 region has 10 residues. Germline assignment: CDR1 DFQATT and CDR2 SNEGSKA (reference sequence). The V and J ends lost 3 bases and 7 bases respectively, with 6 bases between them. CDR3 bases: TGCAGTGCTAGGGAGGTTGAAGCTTTCTTT. Amino acids: CSAREVEAFF.

The V gene is TRBV28, the J gene TRBJ2-5; 15 nucleotides match TRBD2. V gave up 5 bases and J gave up 5 bases; unmatched junction bases: 9. The CDR3 length is 17 residues. Germline values: CDR1 MDHEN, CDR2 SYDVKM. CDR3 nucleotides: TGTGCCAGCAGTACCTACTGGACTAGCGGGAGGGCGGAGACCCAGTACTTC. Translating it yields CASSTYWTSGRAETQYF.

This chain uses TRBV23-1 with TRBJ2-7; D is unclear. TRBV23-1 is an open reading frame whose function is uncertain. This CDR3 is built from 15 residues. V lost 3 bases and J lost 1, with 13 bases in between. The CDR3 DNA is TGCGCCAGCAGTCATTTAGCCCAAGGGTCCTACGAGCAGTACTTC. This encodes CASSHLAQGSYEQYF.

J is TRBJ1-1 and V is TRBV25-1; D unresolved. The germline V gene encodes CDR1 MGHDK and CDR2 SYGVNS. This CDR3 is built from 15 residues. V was clipped by 7 bases and J by 1 base, with 16 bases between them. CDR3 in amino acids: CASTASGFGNTEAFF. CDR3 sequence (DNA): TGTGCCAGCACCGCGTCAGGATTCGGGAACACTGAAGCTTTCTTT. Combining the CDR3 with reference TRBV25-1 and TRBJ1-1 gives the whole variable domain EADIYQTPRYLVIGTGKKITLECSQTMGHDKMYWYQQDPGMELHLIHYSYGVNSTEKGDLSSESTVSRIRTEHFPLTLESARPSHTSQYLCASTASGFGNTEAFFGQGTRLTVV.

This clone was detected a few times. The chain employs TRBV5-6 and TRBJ1-4; maybe TRBD1 (5 bases). CDR1 and CDR2 from the germline V gene are SGHDT and YYEEEE. There are 15 residues in the CDR3. Trimming took off 0 bases at V and 8 bases at J, with 14 bases between the two ends. The CDR3: CASSLAGPVGEKLFF. The DNA of the CDR3 is TGTGCCAGCAGCTTGGCAGGGCCCGTCGGGGAAAAACTGTTTTTT.

The chain combines TRBV7-9 with TRBJ2-3, with 7 bases fitting TRBD2. There are 16 residues in the CDR3. Looked up from germline, CDR1 is SEHNR and CDR2 is FQNEAQ (reference sequence). J was trimmed by 2 bases and V by 4 bases; bases with no gene match: 9. CDR3 DNA: TGTGCCAGCAGCTCCCCCTCGGGAGGAACCACAGATACGCAGTATTTT. Translation gives CASSSPSGGTTDTQYF.

The V call is TRBV7-2, the J call TRBJ2-1; 7 bases line up with TRBD2. The junction had 10 bases not matched to a gene; V was cut back by 8 bases and J by 9 bases. Per germline, CDR1 SGHTA and CDR2 FQGNSA. The CDR3 covers 13 residues. CDR3 sequence (DNA): TGTGCCAGCGCACCTTTGACGGGGGGTGAGCAGTTCTTC. Protein: CASAPLTGGEQFF.

The chain uses TRBV5-1 and TRBJ2-7, with D perhaps matching TRBD2 (6 bases). Germline V gives CDR1 SGHRS, CDR2 YFSETQ. The CDR3 is made up of 16 amino acids. V shed 0 bases and J shed 0 bases, with 13 bases lying between them. DNA of the CDR3: TGCGCCAGCAGCTTGGAGGGCGGGAAAGGCTCCTACGAGCAGTACTTC. Amino acids: CASSLEGGKGSYEQYF.